This T cell receptor (beta chain) was documented in a study of blood T cells in healthy people across ages. Germline V gene sequence: CDR1 SGHDN, CDR2 FVKESK. The CDR3 length is 16 residues. Deletions cut 1 base from V and 0 bases from J, with 12 bases between. Combining a sample-barcoded 5' primer with a J-beta primer mix, a second PCR ran for roughly 7 to 12 cycles. TCRdb re-analysed the 5' RACE reads in MiXCR, keeping a single row per CDR3 protein. The sample holds 1.5 million to 1.8 million distinct CDR3 sequences, roughly 43% seen once. V gene TRBV14 combines with J gene TRBJ1-2; D is ambiguous. This TCR was recovered from a woman aged 18-29 years in good health. Sequencing was done on a sample of blood. The CDR3 DNA reads as TGTGCCAGCAGCCAAGTAACAGCAGTTACTAACTATGGCTACACCTTC. This encodes CASSQVTAVTNYGYTF.